The source of this TCR beta chain is a study of shared clonotypes between healthy human individuals. CDR1 SSHAT and CDR2 FNYEAQ come from the germline V gene (reference sequence). CDR3 size: 15 residues. V was clipped by 1 base and J by 3 bases, with 12 bases between them. Concerning this clone: Its antigen remains unidentified.

The study, taken as a whole, reports: Non-shared clonotypes showed lower generation probabilities than clonotypes common to all four donors. An anticipated effect of sequencing depth on clonotype sharing among donors was recognized.

Every subset had its genomic DNA shared out evenly among several immunoSEQ plates. Original data processing: With immunoSEQ giving junction-only sequences and no quality scores, filtering differed. Clones were read by immunoSEQ multiplex PCR, and TCRdb kept only the in-frame ones, dropping some. The DNA gave D and trimming, while V, J and clone size come from that table. The sample has about 1.1 million clones; approximately 80% are singletons. V is TRBV7-7 and J is TRBJ2-5, with D perhaps TRBD2 (5 bases). This TCR came from a man aged 18 to 30 in good health. Some clones in this sample may be carry-over from other donors' samples. Source material: memory CD4+ T cells from PBMCs. Subset indicated: CD45RA-negative fraction. This CDR3 is CASSLGGRGEETQYF. DNA of the CDR3: TGTGCCAGCAGCTTAGGTGGGAGAGGTGAAGAGACCCAGTACTTC.